Following are 22 T cell receptor beta chains from one sample sequenced in a study of T cell clonotyping in hematopoietic cell transplantation (TCRdb year 2021). Receptor libraries were prepared by the immunoSEQ multiplex PCR assay. TCRdb took this table from immuneACCESS and kept in-frame rearrangements with V and J called. Such tables lack part of the clones; where checked against another copy, unresolved V genes explain under half of the gap, and the rest is unexplained. The sample table shows 7,000 or so clones, and around 37% are seen once. The ten biggest clones cover approximately 20% of the sample. Sample time point, as interpreted from the label and publication: 30 days after allo-HCT. The sequencing used peripheral blood mononuclear cells, collected 30 days after allogeneic stem cell transplant. The receptor set was obtained from a female patient over 55 who had an allogeneic stem cell transplant, so the T cells may come from the graft donor. Some clones in this sample may be carry-over from other donors' samples.

This clone was seen more than once but under ten times. Germline is not matched at one junction end, which may reflect a read error. J is TRBJ2-7 and V is TRBV9; D is possibly TRBD2 (6 bases). Germline V gene sequence: CDR1 SGDLS, CDR2 YYNGEE. The CDR3 totals 14 residues. CDR3 sequence: CTSSPSTGEYEQYF. DNA of the CDR3: TGTACCAGCAGCCCCAGCACGGGGGAGTACGAGCAGTACTTC.

The chain uses TRBV29-1 and TRBJ2-7; possible D gene TRBD1, 6 bases. V gave up 6 bases and J gave up 0 bases, with 12 bases separating them. CDR1 and CDR2 from the germline V gene are SQVTM and ANQGSEA. CDR3 length: 13 amino acids. CDR3 amino acids: CSVDRDNSYEQYF. CDR3 sequence (DNA): TGCAGCGTCGACCGGGACAACTCCTACGAGCAGTACTTC.

This clone was observed a few times. The chain is built from TRBV25-1 and TRBJ2-2; D not resolved. V lost 0 bases to trimming and J lost 6 bases, with 2 bases between them. CDR1 MGHDK and CDR2 SYGVNS come from the germline V gene. This CDR3 has 12 amino acids. The chain's CDR3 is CASSEYPGELFF. DNA of the CDR3: TGTGCCAGCAGTGAATATCCCGGGGAGCTGTTTTTT.

V and J are TRBV29-1 and TRBJ1-2; TRBD1 agrees at 9 bases. V lost 5 bases to trimming and J lost 5 bases; unmatched junction nucleotides: 3. The CDR3 covers 12 residues. Germline CDR1 and CDR2: SQVTM and ANQGSEA. The CDR3 DNA sequence: TGCAGCGTTATGGGACAGGGATATGGCTACACCTTC. Its protein product is CSVMGQGYGYTF.

The rearrangement uses TRBV4-1 and TRBJ1-1; maybe TRBD1 (6 bases). The CDR3 is 14 amino acids. Germline-derived CDR1 and CDR2 are MGHRA and YSYEKL. V was cut by 6 bases and J by 3 bases, with 14 bases left in between. CDR3 amino acids: CASRNRASDTEAFF. The CDR3, as DNA: TGCGCCAGCAGGAACAGGGCATCGGACACTGAAGCTTTCTTT.

This chain's CDR3 is CSADEAGSNQPQHF. The CDR3 nucleotides are TGCAGCGCTGACGAGGCAGGGAGCAATCAGCCCCAGCATTTT. This chain connects TRBV29-1 to TRBJ1-5; possible D gene TRBD1, 5 bases. The germline V gene has CDR1 SQVTM and CDR2 ANQGSEA. The CDR3 extends over 14 amino acids. The V and J ends lost 7 bases and 1 base respectively, with 14 bases between them.

The V and J genes are TRBV29-1 and TRBJ2-7; tentatively, D is TRBD2 (6 bases). The length of the CDR3 is 14 residues. CDR1 and CDR2 (germline): SQVTM, ANQGSEA. Trimming stripped 4 bases from V and 0 bases from J, with 13 bases between. The CDR3 sequence: CSVGLARSSYEQYF. The CDR3 DNA reads as TGCAGCGTTGGGCTAGCGAGGAGCTCCTACGAGCAGTACTTC.

CDR3 coding DNA: TGTGCCTGGAGTCCCGGAACCTACAATGAGCAGTTCTTC. Its protein is CAWSPGTYNEQFF. This chain joins TRBV30 and TRBJ2-1; D is unresolved. The CDR3 is 13 residues long. Germline CDR1 GTSNPN, CDR2 SVGIG (reference sequence). The ends were cut back, 2 bases at V and 2 bases at J, with 7 bases in the middle.

The chain recombines TRBV29-1 with TRBJ1-1; D is unresolved. CDR3 length equals 11 residues. The V and J ends lost 6 bases and 11 bases respectively, with 16 bases between them. CDR1 SQVTM and CDR2 ANQGSEA come from the germline V gene. The CDR3 loop is CSVREGSMAFF. The CDR3 DNA reads as TGCAGCGTCCGGGAGGGATCGATGGCTTTCTTT.

J is TRBJ2-7 and V is TRBV30, with 7 bases lining up with TRBD1. Per the germline V gene, CDR1 is GTSNPN and CDR2 is SVGIG (reference sequence). J was trimmed by 2 bases and V by 6 bases; bases with no gene match: 13. The length of the CDR3 is 15 residues. CDR3 protein: CACYEPGQFTYEQYF. The CDR3, as DNA: TGTGCCTGTTATGAGCCGGGACAGTTCACCTACGAGCAGTACTTC. The full variable domain, rest sourced from reference TRBV30 and TRBJ2-7, is SQTIHQWPATLVQPVGSPLSLECTVEGTSNPNLYWYRQAAGRGLQLLFYSVGIGQISSEVPQNLSASRPQDRQFILSSKKLLLSDSGFYLCACYEPGQFTYEQYFGPGTRLTVT.

The table lists this clone with a count of one. CDR3: CASSIQITGNEQYF. DNA of the CDR3: TGTGCCAGCAGTATACAGATAACGGGCAACGAGCAGTACTTC. The V gene is TRBV27, the J gene TRBJ2-7; D call uncertain. The germline CDR1 and CDR2 sequences are MNHEY and SMNVEV (reference sequence). The V and J ends lost 5 bases and 5 bases respectively, with 16 bases between them. The CDR3 runs 14 residues.

This chain uses TRBV27 with TRBJ2-7, with unresolved D. Germline CDR1 MNHEY, CDR2 SMNVEV (reference sequence). The CDR3 loop spans 14 amino acids. V lost 4 bases and J lost 2, with 12 bases in between. The CDR3 nucleotides read TGTGCCAGCAGTTATAAGGGCTCAACCTACGAGCAGTACTTC. Translation: CASSYKGSTYEQYF.

V and J are TRBV29-1 and TRBJ2-5; perhaps TRBD2 as D (5 bases). CDR1 and CDR2 from the germline V gene are SQVTM and ANQGSEA. This CDR3 has 10 amino acids. CDR3 nucleotide sequence: TGCAGTGTGAGCCGGGGGACCCAGTACTTC. Translating gives CSVSRGTQYF.

This clone was detected once. The chain joins TRBV9 to TRBJ2-2; D may be TRBD2 (6 bases). V was cut by 0 bases and J by 7 bases, with 10 bases left in between. This CDR3 is built from 14 residues. Germline V gene data show CDR1 as SGDLS and CDR2 as YYNGEE. The CDR3 region is CASSVDWGVGELFF. CDR3 nucleotide sequence: TGTGCCAGCAGCGTAGATTGGGGGGTCGGGGAGCTGTTTTTT.

The chain combines TRBV4-2 with TRBJ2-7; 8 bases are shared with TRBD2. The trim removed 5 bases at V and 5 bases at J, leaving 8 bases unmatched. The CDR3 consists of 14 residues. The germline V gene has CDR1 LGHNA and CDR2 YNFKEQ. Here the CDR3 DNA reads TGTGCCAGCAGCAAAGGGACTAGTTTCAACGAGCAGTACTTC. It specifies CASSKGTSFNEQYF.

This rearrangement joins TRBV14 to TRBJ1-6; 7 bases map to TRBD1. Trimming took 2 bases from V and 6 from J; bases not matched to a gene: 1. Germline CDR1 reads SGHDN; CDR2 reads FVKESK. This CDR3 is built from 14 residues. CDR3 bases: TGTGCCAGCAGCCAAAACAGGGGTAATTCACCCCTCCACTTT. Its protein is CASSQNRGNSPLHF.

In its sample, this clone ranks as medium-sized (0.01 to 0.1%). The CDR3 here is CASAEAGDVEETQYF. The CDR3 region has the DNA TGTGCCTCTGCTGAGGCGGGAGATGTCGAAGAGACCCAGTACTTC. The chain has TRBV30 and TRBJ2-5; 7 nucleotides align to TRBD2. The V and J ends lost 7 bases and 3 bases, in that order; junction bases with no gene match: 14. CDR3 length: 15 amino acids. Germline CDR1 reads GTSNPN; CDR2 reads SVGIG (reference sequence).

This clone was recorded a few times. The rearrangement links TRBV7-3 to TRBJ2-3; D tentatively fits TRBD1 or TRBD2 (5 bases each). The CDR3 extends over 14 amino acids. Looked up from germline, CDR1 is SGHTA and CDR2 is FQGTGA. V was shortened by 4 bases and J by 12 bases, with 20 bases between the two germline ends. Here the CDR3 DNA reads TGTGCCAGCAGCTCACTCCGGGACCCGAGAGAACAGTATTTT. This gives the protein CASSSLRDPREQYF.

This clone was seen a few times. This chain uses TRBV11-2 with TRBJ1-1; D is ambiguous. Germline V CDR1 and CDR2: SGHAT, FQNNGV. Trimming removed 5 bases from V and 1 base from J, with 5 bases in between. There are 12 residues in the CDR3. CDR3 amino acids: CASSRRNTEAFF. CDR3 coding DNA: TGTGCCAGCAGCAGGAGGAACACTGAAGCTTTCTTT.

This clone was counted only a few times. The chain is built from TRBV2 and TRBJ2-2; D call uncertain. CDR1 is SNHLY and CDR2 is FYNNEI in the germline V gene. Trimming stripped 6 bases from V and 3 bases from J, with 5 bases between. This CDR3 comprises 12 residues. CDR3 sequence reads: CASRSDTGELFF. The CDR3 DNA reads as TGTGCCAGCAGAAGTGACACCGGGGAGCTGTTTTTT.

This clone was detected a few times. The CDR3 nucleotides read TGTGCCAGCAGGCTAAGGAAGGTGTCTCAGTATGGCTACACCTTC. Protein product: CASRLRKVSQYGYTF. V usage is TRBV6-5 and J usage is TRBJ1-2; D gene unclear. The CDR3 is made up of 15 amino acids. V was cut by 6 bases and J by 5 bases, with 19 bases left in between. The germline V gene has CDR1 MNHEY and CDR2 SVGAGI.

J is TRBJ2-1 and V is TRBV30, with D possibly TRBD2 on 7 matching bases. The CDR3 covers 13 residues. V was clipped by 4 bases and J by 5 bases, with 12 bases between them. Germline V gene lookup returns CDR1 GTSNPN and CDR2 SVGIG (reference sequence). CDR3 in amino acids: CAWMRGRDNEQFF. Written as DNA, the CDR3 is TGTGCCTGGATGAGGGGGAGGGACAATGAGCAGTTCTTC. The whole variable domain, filled in from reference TRBV30 and TRBJ2-1, reads SQTIHQWPATLVQPVGSPLSLECTVEGTSNPNLYWYRQAAGRGLQLLFYSVGIGQISSEVPQNLSASRPQDRQFILSSKKLLLSDSGFYLCAWMRGRDNEQFFGPGTRLTVL.